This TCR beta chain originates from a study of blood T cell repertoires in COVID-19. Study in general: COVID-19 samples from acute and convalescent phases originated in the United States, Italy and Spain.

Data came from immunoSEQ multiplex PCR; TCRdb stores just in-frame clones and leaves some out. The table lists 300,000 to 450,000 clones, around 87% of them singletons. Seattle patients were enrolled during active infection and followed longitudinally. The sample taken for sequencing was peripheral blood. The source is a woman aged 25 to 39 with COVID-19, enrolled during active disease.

The CDR3 region is CASSSLVIQYF. The CDR3 DNA reads TGTGCCAGCAGTTCCCTCGTAATACAGTACTTC. This rearrangement joins TRBV28 to TRBJ2-4; D gene ambiguous. CDR3 length: 11 residues. Per germline, CDR1 MDHEN and CDR2 SYDVKM. V shed 4 bases and J shed 13 bases, with 11 bases lying between them.